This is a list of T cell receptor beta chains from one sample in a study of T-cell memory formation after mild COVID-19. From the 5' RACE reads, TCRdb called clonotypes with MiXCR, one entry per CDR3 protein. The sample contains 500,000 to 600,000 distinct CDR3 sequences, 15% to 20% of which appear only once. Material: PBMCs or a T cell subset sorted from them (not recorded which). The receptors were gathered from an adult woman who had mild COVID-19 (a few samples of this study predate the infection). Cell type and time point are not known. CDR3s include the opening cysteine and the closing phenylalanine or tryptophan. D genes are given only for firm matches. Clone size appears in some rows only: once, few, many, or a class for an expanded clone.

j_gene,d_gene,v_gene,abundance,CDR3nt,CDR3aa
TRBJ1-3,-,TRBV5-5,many,TGTGCCAGCACCCGGGGGGGGGCAGGAAACACCATATATTTT,CASTRGGAGNTIYF
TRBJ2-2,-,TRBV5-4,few,TGTGCCAGCAGCTCCCTTTATGGGGCCTTCACCGGGGAGCTGTTTTTT,CASSSLYGAFTGELFF
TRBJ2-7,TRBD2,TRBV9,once,TGTGCCAGCAGCGCCGGGACTAGCGGGGTTTACGAGCAGTACTTC,CASSAGTSGVYEQYF
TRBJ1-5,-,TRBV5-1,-,TGCGCCAGCAGCTTGGTGGCAGGGGACGATCAGCCCCAGCATTTT,CASSLVAGDDQPQHF
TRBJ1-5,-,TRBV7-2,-,TGTGCCAGCAGCCAATGGACAGACAATCAGCCCCAGCATTTT,CASSQWTDNQPQHF
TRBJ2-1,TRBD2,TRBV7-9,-,TGTGCCAGCAGCTTAATAGCGGGAGGCCCCTACAATGAGCAGTTCTTC,CASSLIAGGPYNEQFF
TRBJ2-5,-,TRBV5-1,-,TGCGCCAGCAGCTCCCAGGGGCGGGACCAAGAGACCCAGTACTTC,CASSSQGRDQETQYF
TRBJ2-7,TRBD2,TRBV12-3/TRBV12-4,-,TGTGCCAGCAGTTTGGCGGGAGCAAAAAACGAGCAGTACTTC,CASSLAGAKNEQYF
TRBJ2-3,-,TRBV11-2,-,TGTGCCAGCAGCGTACGGGCGCGGGGTTCCACAGATACGCAGTATTTT,CASSVRARGSTDTQYF
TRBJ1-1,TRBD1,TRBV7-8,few,TGTGCCAGCAGCTCCCGGACAGGGGGGGGGATCACTGAAGCTTTCTTT,CASSSRTGGGITEAFF
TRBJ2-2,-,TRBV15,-,TGTGCCACCAGCAGAGGGACAGAGACCGGGGAGCTGTTTTTT,CATSRGTETGELFF
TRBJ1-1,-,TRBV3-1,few,TGTGCCAGCAGGCTCGGACAGATGAACACTGAAGCTTTCTTT,CASRLGQMNTEAFF
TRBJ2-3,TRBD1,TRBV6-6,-,TGTGCCAGCAGATCCTCCTCCGGGACAGGGGGCCCAGATACGCAGTATTTT,CASRSSSGTGGPDTQYF
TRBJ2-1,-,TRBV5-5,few,TGTGCCAGCAGCTGGGGGGAACTTTCCTACAATGAGCAGTTCTTC,CASSWGELSYNEQFF
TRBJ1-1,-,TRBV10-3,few,TGTGCCACCTCCCCTGGGGCGAACACTGAAGCTTTCTTT,CATSPGANTEAFF